This TCR beta chain was obtained from a study of cytomegalovirus exposure and HLA in healthy donors. Study at large: Unique TCRs numbering approximately 80 million, obtained from HLA-typed donors, made up an early data release.

This clone appeared once. What it binds is unknown. The study, taken as a whole, reports: A previous analysis found most TCR beta V segments productive roughly 87% or roughly 30% of the time. Roughly 170 TCR beta chains were listed as cytomegalovirus-associated. Apparent HLA restriction characterized most CMV-associated TCR beta chains in a later analysis.

V gave up 4 bases and J gave up 4 bases; unmatched junction bases: 3. This CDR3 region has 13 residues. Germline assignment: CDR1 SGHDT and CDR2 YYEEEE. The PCR used 60 Vbeta and 13 Jbeta primers. Produced via immunoSEQ multiplex PCR; TCRdb's table is partial and in-frame only. The sample contains around 40,000 clones, less than 85% of which appear only once. This TCR derives from a woman aged 18-29 years in good health and CMV-seropositive. The chain combines TRBV5-6 with TRBJ1-2; TRBD1 matches at 8 bases. Sequences were obtained from PBMCs. The CDR3 DNA is TGTGCCAGCAGCGGGGGACAGGCCTATGGCTACACCTTC. This encodes CASSGGQAYGYTF.